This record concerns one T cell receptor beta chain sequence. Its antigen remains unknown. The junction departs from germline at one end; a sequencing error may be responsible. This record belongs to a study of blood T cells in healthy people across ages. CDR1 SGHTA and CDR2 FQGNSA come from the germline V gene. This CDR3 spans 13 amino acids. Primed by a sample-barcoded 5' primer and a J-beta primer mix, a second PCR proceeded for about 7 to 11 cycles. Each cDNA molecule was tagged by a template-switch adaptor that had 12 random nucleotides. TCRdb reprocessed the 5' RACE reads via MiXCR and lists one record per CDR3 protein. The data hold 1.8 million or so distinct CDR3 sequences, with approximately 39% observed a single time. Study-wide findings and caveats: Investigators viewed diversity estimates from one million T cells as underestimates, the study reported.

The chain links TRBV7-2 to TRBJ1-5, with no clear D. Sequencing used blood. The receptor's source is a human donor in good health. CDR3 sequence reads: CVSSFWENQPQHF. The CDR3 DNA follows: TGTGTCAGCAGCTTTTGGGAGAATCAGCCCCAGCATTTT.